This TCR beta chain was retrieved from a study of T-cell reconstitution after alpha-beta-depleted transplantation in children. The sample holds a few counts of this clonotype. This CDR3 has 14 residues. In germline, CDR1 is MGHDK, CDR2 SYGVNS. V shed 6 bases and J shed 5 bases, with 13 bases lying between them. Preparing the TCRbeta library involved the use of unique molecular identifiers. TCRdb used MiXCR to reprocess the PCR reads, holding one entry per CDR3 protein. Of approximately 420,000 distinct CDR3 sequences in the sample, under 13% were seen once. The clonotype comes from a human donor who donated a stem cell graft to a child with acute myeloid leukemia. Sequenced material: PBMCs from the stem cell graft donor, taken from the stem cell graft. The V and J genes are TRBV25-1 and TRBJ2-2; D not certain. CDR3: CASSRTLETGELFF. CDR3 bases: TGTGCCAGCAGCCGGACCTTAGAGACCGGGGAGCTGTTTTTT.